This entry concerns a single T cell receptor (beta chain). Participants, 18 to 89 years old, spanned approximately 26 US areas. Allocation to cohorts depended on clinical history reported by the participants. Donors in Cohort 3 counted as recovered after two negative PCRs, clearance, or symptom resolution. Germline loops: CDR1 MDHEN, CDR2 SYDVKM. Trimming left V 3 bases short and J 2 bases short, with 10 bases between. The CDR3 is 14 amino acids. The assay was immunoSEQ multiplex PCR, and TCRdb's table has in-frame clones only and misses some. The sample carries 350,000 to 550,000 clones, roughly nine tenths recorded once. This sample is drawn from a study of blood T cell repertoires in COVID-19. Study details: Sites across the United States, Italy and Spain contributed samples from acute and convalescent COVID-19.

Source material: PBMCs or T cells enriched from blood (not recorded which). The rearrangement joins TRBV28 to TRBJ1-1; D unclear. The receptor was isolated from a man aged 25 to 45 who had recovered from COVID-19. CDR3 protein: CASSLWGGNTEAFF. The CDR3 DNA sequence: TGTGCCAGCAGTTTGTGGGGAGGAAACACTGAAGCTTTCTTT.